Listed below are T cell receptor beta chains from one sample, sequenced in a study of response to subunit inactivated influenza vaccine. TCRdb re-analysed the RT-PCR reads in MiXCR, keeping a single row per CDR3 protein. The sample gives a few hundred thousand distinct CDR3 sequences, less than 15% of which show up once; roughly 11% is in the top ten. Here the sequenced sample was PBMCs from blood, taken 11 to 12 days after vaccination. These receptors were obtained from a man aged 50 to 59 who received an inactivated influenza vaccine. The CDR3 runs from the conserved cysteine through the conserved F or W. D genes are given only for firm matches. Not all rows give a size; the values are once, few, many and, for expanded clones, a class.

v_call	d_call	clone_size	j_call	cdr3_nt	cdr3_aa
TRBV11-2	TRBD2	few	TRBJ2-5	TGTGCCAGCAGCTGGGGACTAGAAGAGACCCAGTACTTC	CASSWGLEETQYF
TRBV20-1	-	-	TRBJ2-1	TGCAGTGCTAGGTCCACCGGTCCCAGGGAGACCTACAATGAGCAGTTCTTC	CSARSTGPRETYNEQFF
TRBV30	-	-	TRBJ1-4	TGTGCCTGGAGTAACGGGGGAAAACTGTTTTTT	CAWSNGGKLFF
TRBV5-1	TRBD1	few	TRBJ2-3	TGCGCCAGCAGCTTGGTCGCGGGGACAGGCGGCACAGATACGCAGTATTTT	CASSLVAGTGGTDTQYF
TRBV15	TRBD2	few	TRBJ2-1	TGTGCCACCAGCATTCTGACTAGCGGGCCCTACAATGAGCAGTTCTTC	CATSILTSGPYNEQFF
TRBV6-6	-	-	TRBJ2-7	TGTGCCAGCAGATCGGCCGTATACGAGCAGTACTTC	CASRSAVYEQYF
TRBV10-3	-	few	TRBJ2-6	TGTGCCATCAGTCCGAAGCGGACCTATGCTGGGGCCAACGTCCTGACTTTC	CAISPKRTYAGANVLTF
TRBV6-2/TRBV6-3	-	few	TRBJ2-4	TGTGCCAGCAGCCCTACTTCTCTAGCCAAAAACATTCAGTACTTC	CASSPTSLAKNIQYF
TRBV20-1	-	many	TRBJ2-5	TGCAGTGCTAGAGTCCCAGTCCTTGAGACCCAGTACTTC	CSARVPVLETQYF
TRBV3-1	-	many	TRBJ2-7	TGTGCCAGCAGCCAAGGCTATCTTTCAGGGCAATACTACGAGCAGTACTTC	CASSQGYLSGQYYEQYF
TRBV6-2/TRBV6-3	TRBD1	-	TRBJ1-1	TGTGCCAGCAGGAGGGACAGGCCAGAGAACACTGAAGCTTTCTTT	CASRRDRPENTEAFF
TRBV5-6	TRBD2	few	TRBJ2-3	TGTGCCAGCAGCTTGGGAGCGGGGAGTATGGAGGATACGCAGTATTTT	CASSLGAGSMEDTQYF
TRBV5-1	-	-	TRBJ2-3	TGCGCCAGCAGCTTGAGTCCCGGGGGTACTAGCACAGATACGCAGTATTTT	CASSLSPGGTSTDTQYF
TRBV12-3/TRBV12-4	-	-	TRBJ2-1	TGTGCCAGCAGCCTCCCCCCGGGCCATGAGCAGTTCTTC	CASSLPPGHEQFF
TRBV7-9	TRBD2	many	TRBJ2-1	TGTGCCAGCAGCCCTGCCGGGACTAGCGGCTACAATGAGCAGTTCTTC	CASSPAGTSGYNEQFF
TRBV7-3	TRBD1	-	TRBJ2-1	TGTGCCAGCAGCTTAAATTGGGACAGCTACAATGAGCAGTTCTTC	CASSLNWDSYNEQFF
TRBV7-2	-	few	TRBJ2-1	TGTGCCAGCAGCTTAGCGGCGGGGAACAATGAGCAGTTCTTC	CASSLAAGNNEQFF
TRBV5-6	-	-	TRBJ2-5	TGTGCCAGCAGCCAAAACTTTGGAGTGGAGACCCAGTACTTC	CASSQNFGVETQYF
TRBV9	-	-	TRBJ2-3	TGTGCCAGCAGCGTCGGGTATGTGGGCACAGATACGCAGTATTTT	CASSVGYVGTDTQYF
TRBV5-1	-	many	TRBJ1-4	TGCGCCAGCAGCTACTATGCCGGAACTAATGAAAAACTGTTTTTT	CASSYYAGTNEKLFF
TRBV7-2	TRBD1	few	TRBJ1-4	TGTGCCAGCAGCTTGGACAGGGAATCTTGGGAAAAACTGTTTTTT	CASSLDRESWEKLFF
TRBV19	TRBD1	-	TRBJ2-7	TGTGCCAGTAGGGGGACAGGGGGGACGACCTACGAGCAGTACTTC	CASRGTGGTTYEQYF
TRBV30	TRBD2	-	TRBJ2-5	TGTGCCTGGAGTGTTGGGACTAGCCGAGAGACCCAGTACTTC	CAWSVGTSRETQYF
TRBV20-1	-	-	TRBJ1-5	TGCAGTGCTAGAGAAGGAATTTATAGCAATCAGCCCCAGCATTTT	CSAREGIYSNQPQHF
TRBV20-1	TRBD1	-	TRBJ2-6	TGCAGTGCTAGAGATCCGGGACAGGGGGCTTTCACCTCTTCTGGGGCCAACGTCCTGACTTTC	CSARDPGQGAFTSSGANVLTF
TRBV7-9	TRBD1	-	TRBJ2-1	TGTGCCAGCAGCCCCCTCCCGACAGGGGGCAGGGATGAGCAGTTCTTC	CASSPLPTGGRDEQFF
TRBV29-1	TRBD1	few	TRBJ2-5	TGCAGCGTTGCCCTGGGGACAGGACCCCAAGAGACCCAGTACTTC	CSVALGTGPQETQYF
TRBV19	-	few	TRBJ2-1	TGTGCCAGTAGTACCCTGAGGGATGAGCAGTTCTTC	CASSTLRDEQFF
TRBV5-1	-	few	TRBJ2-7	TGCGCCAGCAGCTTGAGCCTCGCAGGCACGAGCGAGCAGTACTTC	CASSLSLAGTSEQYF
TRBV14	-	-	TRBJ1-3	TGTGCCAGCAGCCAATCGACATCCACCATATTTTTT	CASSQSTSTIFF
TRBV6-1	-	-	TRBJ2-2	TGTGCCACCCACCCACGGGGGCGAGTTACCGGGGAGCTGTTTTTT	CATHPRGRVTGELFF
TRBV4-2	-	few	TRBJ2-3	TGTGCCAGCAGCGATGGACAGCCCCATACGCAGTATTTT	CASSDGQPHTQYF
TRBV12-3/TRBV12-4	-	few	TRBJ1-1	TGTGCCAGCAGTTTTGGTGGCGACAACACTGAAGCTTTCTTT	CASSFGGDNTEAFF
TRBV3-1	TRBD2	few	TRBJ2-1	TGTGCCAGCAGCCAGAGCGGGAGGGCCAATGAGCAGTTCTTC	CASSQSGRANEQFF
TRBV20-1	TRBD2	many	TRBJ2-7	TGCAGTGCTAGCTCAGCGGGGGGTTTTTACGAGCAGTACTTC	CSASSAGGFYEQYF
TRBV5-1	TRBD1	-	TRBJ2-5	TGCGCCAGCTGCCTAGGGGGCGCACGAGAGACCCAGTACTTC	CASCLGGARETQYF
TRBV11-2	-	few	TRBJ2-7	TGTGCCAGCAGCTTGGGCAGTTCCCCTTTATTATTCTACGAGCAGTACTTC	CASSLGSSPLLFYEQYF
TRBV14	-	few	TRBJ2-5	TGTGCCAGCAGCCAAGATCGTTTTGAGGAGACCCAGTACTTC	CASSQDRFEETQYF
TRBV4-1	-	-	TRBJ2-5	TGCGCCAGCAGCCGTGGCGTGGGCGAGACCCAGTACTTC	CASSRGVGETQYF
TRBV20-1	TRBD1	many	TRBJ1-1	TGCAGTGCTAGACCACCCAGGGGGCTCGGGGTGTATCACACTGAAGCTTTCTTT	CSARPPRGLGVYHTEAFF
TRBV28	-	many	TRBJ2-7	TGTGCCAGCAGTCTTACTAGCCGGAGCTCCTACGAGCAGTACTTC	CASSLTSRSSYEQYF
TRBV11-3	-	-	TRBJ1-1	TGTGCCAGCAGTATCGAGACCGGACAGGAAGCTTTCTTT	CASSIETGQEAFF
TRBV10-3	TRBD1	-	TRBJ1-2	TGTGCCATCAGTGACCCCACACAGGGGAATTATGGCTACACCTTC	CAISDPTQGNYGYTF
TRBV4-2	-	-	TRBJ2-7	TGTGCCAGCAGCCAAGATTTGCTCCCGACAGCCGAGTACTTC	CASSQDLLPTAEYF
TRBV20-1	-	few	TRBJ2-2	TGCAGTGCTAAAACTAGCATTGCCGGGGAGCTGTTTTTT	CSAKTSIAGELFF
TRBV28	TRBD2	few	TRBJ2-7	TGTGCCAGCAGTCCGACTAGCGTCCCCTACGAGCAGTACTTC	CASSPTSVPYEQYF
TRBV28	-	-	TRBJ1-5	TGTGCCAGCAGTTTAAATCAGGACAGCTATAGCAATCAGCCCCAGCATTTT	CASSLNQDSYSNQPQHF
TRBV20-1	TRBD1	few	TRBJ1-2	TGCAGTGCTACCTATAGACAGGGGGCTAAAGGCTACACCTTC	CSATYRQGAKGYTF
TRBV27	TRBD2	-	TRBJ2-5	TGTGCCAGCAGTTTATATCTAGCGGGGGGTATGGAGACCCAGTACTTC	CASSLYLAGGMETQYF
TRBV29-1	-	-	TRBJ2-3	TGCAGCGTTGACGGCAGGTTTTGGGCAGATACGCAGTATTTT	CSVDGRFWADTQYF
TRBV20-1	-	-	TRBJ2-5	TGCAGTGCTAGGAACGGCTTTCGGATGAAAGCGGAGACCCAGTACTTC	CSARNGFRMKAETQYF
TRBV20-1	-	few	TRBJ1-5	TGCAGTGCCGTGGAAGCTCGGAGGGGAGGTCAGCCCCAGCATTTT	CSAVEARRGGQPQHF